Described below is a single T cell receptor (beta chain) sequence and its context. The PCR made use of 60 Vbeta and 13 Jbeta primers. Libraries were prepared by immunoSEQ multiplex PCR; TCRdb keeps only in-frame clonotypes and omits some of them. The sample yields 200,000 to 250,000 clones, about 82% seen once. These data belong to a study of cytomegalovirus exposure and HLA in healthy donors. The sequence derives from a man aged 30 to 39 in good health and CMV-seronegative. The material sequenced was PBMCs.

DNA of the CDR3: TGCAGCGTTCGGGACAGGGGGAGAACCGGGGAGCTGTTTTTT. Translating it yields CSVRDRGRTGELFF. V gene TRBV29-1 combines with J gene TRBJ2-2, with 11 bases that match TRBD1. Germline V lookup: CDR1 SQVTM, CDR2 ANQGSEA. CDR3 length: 14 residues. V shed 5 bases and J 5 bases; nucleotides not matched to a gene: 4.